Below, 10 T cell receptor beta chains from the same sample are listed, as sequenced in a study of CD4 T cells in relation to SARS-CoV-2 and coronaviruses. The unexposed donors gave CD4+ T cells in about 2010-2019, prior to COVID-19. After ten to eleven days of culture, CD4+ T cells were isolated. Their cognate antigens are unknown. Sequenced by immunoSEQ multiplex PCR; TCRdb stores in-frame clones only, minus some. This table holds about 12,000 clones, 69% found once. Material: CD4+ T cells from PBMCs, cultured in vitro. Every receptor here comes from a human donor in good health.

The chain links TRBV2 to TRBJ2-3; 7 bases line up with TRBD2. The germline V gene has CDR1 SNHLY and CDR2 FYNNEI. V was clipped by 3 bases and J by 4 bases; unmatched bases: 7. CDR3 length equals 15 residues. CDR3 coding DNA: TGTGCCAGCAGTGAGAAACTAGCGATCGCAGATACGCAGTATTTT. Amino acid sequence: CASSEKLAIADTQYF.

CDR3 protein: CASSYRDTGELFF. The CDR3 DNA reads as TGTGCCAGCAGTTACAGGGACACCGGGGAGCTGTTTTTT. The V gene is TRBV6-2 or TRBV6-3, the J gene TRBJ2-2; D gene uncertain. The CDR3 extends over 13 amino acids. In germline, CDR1 is MNHEY, CDR2 SVGEGT. V lost 2 bases, J lost 3 bases, and 4 bases lay in between.

By proportion, this clone is medium-sized. The chain is built from TRBV10-2 and TRBJ1-5; perhaps TRBD1 as D (5 bases). V gave up 5 bases and J gave up 6 bases, with 11 bases separating them. The CDR3 is 13 residues long. Per germline, CDR1 WSHSY and CDR2 SAAADI. This CDR3 reads CASSLGQGQPQHF. DNA for the CDR3: TGCGCCAGCAGTTTGGGGCAGGGTCAGCCCCAGCATTTT.

This chain connects TRBV19 to TRBJ1-2, with D unclear. CDR1 LNHDA and CDR2 SQIVND come from the germline V gene (reference sequence). The length of the CDR3 is 15 residues. V lost 3 bases and J 4 bases, leaving 15 bases between the germline ends. The CDR3 loop reads CASSISLQFVYGYTF. The CDR3 nucleotides read TGTGCCAGTAGTATTAGCTTGCAATTTGTCTATGGCTACACCTTC.

This clone was picked up a small number of times. The V gene is TRBV5-1, the J gene TRBJ1-1, with 7 nucleotides matching TRBD1. V shed 0 bases and J 0 bases; nucleotides not matched to a gene: 5. The CDR3 totals 16 residues. In germline, CDR1 is SGHRS, CDR2 YFSETQ. The chain's CDR3 is CASSLAPGQMNTEAFF. In nucleotides, the CDR3 is TGCGCCAGCAGCTTGGCCCCGGGACAGATGAACACTGAAGCTTTCTTT. The entire variable domain, with the rest obtained from reference TRBV5-1 and TRBJ1-1, is as follows: KAGVTQTPRYLIKTRGQQVTLSCSPISGHRSVSWYQQTPGQGLQFLFEYFSETQRNKGNFPGRFSGRQFSNSRSEMNVSTLELGDSALYLCASSLAPGQMNTEAFFGQGTRLTVV.

This chain links TRBV6-5 with TRBJ2-1; 10 nucleotides agree with TRBD1. The CDR3 is made up of 16 amino acids. V lost 4 bases and J lost 2; bases outside the gene matches: 5. CDR1 is MNHEY, CDR2 SVGAGI, per germline. The DNA of the CDR3 is TGTGCCAGCAGTTTCTCGACAGGGGGCGCCTACAATGAGCAGTTCTTC. The encoded protein is CASSFSTGGAYNEQFF.

The chain joins TRBV5-1 to TRBJ2-3, with 7 bases lining up with TRBD1. Per germline, CDR1 SGHRS and CDR2 YFSETQ. The trim removed 3 bases at V and 2 bases at J, leaving 3 bases unmatched. This CDR3 contains 14 residues. The CDR3 sequence: CASSSGQTTDTQYF. CDR3 nucleotide sequence: TGCGCCAGCAGCTCGGGACAGACCACAGATACGCAGTATTTT.

V and J are TRBV5-1 and TRBJ2-6; D tentatively reads TRBD1 or TRBD2 (5 bases each). This CDR3 has 18 residues. V lost 7 bases and J 0 bases, leaving 20 bases between the germline ends. The V gene's germline CDR1 is SGHRS and CDR2 YFSETQ. In nucleotides, the CDR3 is TGCGCCAGCCCCTGGGGGAAACTAAGTCACTCTGGGGCCAACGTCCTGACTTTC. Translated, it gives CASPWGKLSHSGANVLTF.

The chain is built from TRBV6-2 or TRBV6-3 and TRBJ2-3, with 7 nucleotides matching TRBD2. The CDR3 length is 15 residues. Germline V gene data show CDR1 as MNHEY and CDR2 as SVGEGT. J was trimmed by 1 base and V by 2 bases; bases with no gene match: 3. The CDR3 is CASSYAGDRTDTQYF. CDR3 bases: TGTGCCAGCAGTTACGCGGGGGACCGCACAGATACGCAGTATTTT.

This clone was counted a single time. V is TRBV6-2 or TRBV6-3 and J is TRBJ1-2; TRBD1 might be the D (6 bases). The V and J ends lost 6 bases and 3 bases respectively, with 11 bases between them. The length of the CDR3 is 13 residues. Germline V gives CDR1 MNHEY, CDR2 SVGEGT. The CDR3 bases are TGTGCCAGCAGCGACAGGCCACACTATGGCTACACCTTC. Translation gives CASSDRPHYGYTF.